The 31 T cell receptor beta chains below all came from one sample that was sequenced in a study of blood T cell repertoires in COVID-19 (TCRdb year 2020). Libraries came from the immunoSEQ multiplex PCR assay. TCRdb limited this immuneACCESS table to in-frame rearrangements with V and J called. A share of clones is missing; checked studies link under half to unresolved V genes, and the rest is unexplained. For this sample the table gives about 130,000 clones, of which around 82% were detected only once. About 6% of the sample is taken by the ten largest. The source material was PBMCs or T cells enriched from blood (not recorded which). Receptor source: a woman aged 50 to 65 who had recovered from COVID-19.

CDR3 region: CASRPDSAGELFF. DNA of the CDR3: TGCGCCAGCAGACCAGACAGCGCCGGGGAGCTGTTTTTT. J is TRBJ2-2 and V is TRBV10-1, with D maybe TRBD1 (5 bases). Germline values: CDR1 WNHNN, CDR2 SYGVQD (reference sequence). V gave up 6 bases and J gave up 6 bases, with 11 bases separating them. The length of the CDR3 is 13 residues.

The chain joins TRBV3-1 (or the pseudogene TRBV3-2) to TRBJ2-7, with 8 bases aligning to TRBD1. Germline CDR1 and CDR2: LGHDT and YNNKEL (reference sequence). This CDR3 contains 15 residues. Trimming removed 5 bases from V and 4 bases from J; junction bases left unmatched: 10. The CDR3 protein is CASSLRQGYGYEQYF. Written as DNA, the CDR3 is TGTGCCAGCAGCTTACGACAGGGGTACGGATACGAGCAGTACTTC.

The chain uses TRBV30 and TRBJ1-6; 8 bases are shared with TRBD1. From germline, CDR1 is GTSNPN and CDR2 SVGIG (reference sequence). The length of the CDR3 is 14 residues. V was clipped by 3 bases and J by 13 bases; unmatched bases: 11. This CDR3 reads CAWREGQALGPLHF. The CDR3 DNA sequence: TGTGCCTGGAGAGAGGGACAGGCTCTCGGGCCCCTCCACTTT.

J is TRBJ2-5 and V is TRBV3-1 (or the pseudogene TRBV3-2), with D possibly TRBD2 on 6 matching bases. The CDR3 is made up of 13 amino acids. The germline V and J ends were trimmed by 0 bases and 9 bases, with 11 bases remaining between them. CDR1 and CDR2 (germline): LGHDT, YNNKEL (reference sequence). The CDR3 loop is CASSQDRRDPQYF. DNA for the CDR3: TGTGCCAGCAGCCAAGACAGGCGGGACCCCCAGTACTTC.

The V call is TRBV20-1, the J call TRBJ1-1; D is perhaps TRBD1 (5 bases). The CDR3 runs to 11 residues. The germline V gene encodes CDR1 DFQATT and CDR2 SNEGSKA (reference sequence). The CDR3, as DNA: TGCTCCCTAGCGGGGGACACTGAAGCTTTCTTT. This sequence encodes CSLAGDTEAFF.

The V call is TRBV18, the J call TRBJ2-1; the match to TRBD1 covers 9 bases. The junction had 8 bases not matched to a gene; V was cut back by 5 bases and J by 3 bases. The length of the CDR3 is 16 residues. From germline, CDR1 is KGHSH and CDR2 LQKENI. The DNA of the CDR3 is TGTGCCAGCTCAATTTCCGGGACAGGGAACTACAATGAGCAGTTCTTC. Its protein product is CASSISGTGNYNEQFF.

The CDR3 loop reads CASSLASTTYYGYTF. CDR3 in DNA: TGCGCCAGCAGCTTAGCATCGACAACCTACTATGGCTACACCTTC. The chain recombines TRBV5-1 with TRBJ1-2, with no clear D. CDR3 length equals 15 residues. The germline gives CDR1 SGHRS, CDR2 YFSETQ. The V end was cut by 2 bases, the J end by 3 bases, with 14 bases between.

This chain connects TRBV5-1 to TRBJ1-1; D possibly corresponds to TRBD1 (6 bases). Germline CDR1 is SGHRS and CDR2 is YFSETQ. The CDR3 has 15 residues. Between the trimmed V and J ends, which lost 2 bases and 3 bases, there was a span of 14 bases. The CDR3 loop reads CASSFGGGADTEAFF. DNA for the CDR3: TGCGCCAGCAGCTTCGGTGGGGGGGCAGACACTGAAGCTTTCTTT. Variable domain in full (rest from reference TRBV5-1 and TRBJ1-1): KAGVTQTPRYLIKTRGQQVTLSCSPISGHRSVSWYQQTPGQGLQFLFEYFSETQRNKGNFPGRFSGRQFSNSRSEMNVSTLELGDSALYLCASSFGGGADTEAFFGQGTRLTVV.

The chain carries TRBV5-1 and TRBJ1-5, with D possibly matching TRBD1 (6 bases). Germline V lookup: CDR1 SGHRS, CDR2 YFSETQ. There are 13 residues in the CDR3. V lost 0 bases, J lost 7 bases, and 8 bases lay in between. CDR3 residues: CASSLVGQQPQHF. Written as DNA, the CDR3 is TGCGCCAGCAGCTTGGTCGGACAGCAGCCCCAGCATTTT.

The CDR3 here is CASSQGRTGTTGELFF. Written as DNA, the CDR3 is TGTGCCAGCAGCCAAGGCCGGACAGGAACTACCGGGGAGCTGTTTTTT. This chain joins TRBV14 and TRBJ2-2; 7 positions match TRBD1. The CDR3 spans 16 residues. The ends lost 1 base at V and 5 bases at J; junction bases unmatched: 7. Germline V gene sequence: CDR1 SGHDN, CDR2 FVKESK.

The J gene is TRBJ2-2, the V gene TRBV2, with D unclear. There are 12 residues in the CDR3. V lost 5 bases and J 3 bases, leaving 4 bases between the germline ends. The germline V gene has CDR1 SNHLY and CDR2 FYNNEI. This CDR3 is CASSRDTGELFF. The CDR3 region has the DNA TGTGCCAGCAGTCGAGACACCGGGGAGCTGTTTTTT.

This clone has only a few counts. The chain carries TRBV7-8 and TRBJ1-2, with 8 bases lining up with TRBD1. The germline gives CDR1 SGHVS, CDR2 FQNEAQ. V was clipped by 5 bases and J by 4 bases; unmatched bases: 6. This CDR3 is 14 amino acids long. The CDR3 DNA sequence: TGTGCCAGCAGCCGCGGACAGGGATCCTATGGCTACACCTTC. It is translated as CASSRGQGSYGYTF.

The J gene is TRBJ1-2, the V gene TRBV19; no firm D call. The V gene's germline CDR1 is LNHDA and CDR2 SQIVND (reference sequence). The V gene lost 7 bases and the J gene lost 4 bases, with 22 bases spanning the gap. The CDR3 sequence is 16 residues long. The CDR3 nucleotides read TGTGCCAGTACGAAGATCGGTCCGGGTTTATTCTATGGCTACACCTTC. It yields the protein CASTKIGPGLFYGYTF.

The chain employs TRBV19 and TRBJ1-5; unclear D gene. V lost 7 bases, J lost 0 bases, and 7 bases lay in between. This CDR3 comprises 13 residues. The V gene's germline CDR1 is LNHDA and CDR2 SQIVND (reference sequence). DNA for the CDR3: TGTGCCAGTAAACTTAATAGCAATCAGCCCCAGCATTTT. As protein: CASKLNSNQPQHF.

This clone was observed a handful of times. The J gene is TRBJ2-5, the V gene TRBV29-1; 7 nucleotides line up with TRBD1. Trimming cost V 6 bases and J 1 base; bases outside gene matches: 8. The CDR3 spans 14 residues. The germline V gene encodes CDR1 SQVTM and CDR2 ANQGSEA. This chain's CDR3 is CSVARGQTQETQYF. The CDR3, as DNA: TGCAGCGTCGCTCGGGGACAGACCCAAGAGACCCAGTACTTC.

The V and J genes are TRBV30 and TRBJ1-2; 7 bases are shared with TRBD1. Looked up from germline, CDR1 is GTSNPN and CDR2 is SVGIG (reference sequence). Trimming took 2 bases from V and 8 from J; bases not matched to a gene: 8. CDR3 length equals 13 residues. The CDR3 nucleotides read TGTGCCTGGAGTCGAACAGGGGATGCGGGCTACACCTTC. Translated: CAWSRTGDAGYTF.

CDR3 loop: CASSIAGGTDTQYF. Written as DNA, the CDR3 is TGTGCCAGTAGTATAGCGGGAGGGACAGATACGCAGTATTTT. The genes are TRBV19 and TRBJ2-3; TRBD2 aligns across 8 bases. The CDR3 is made up of 14 amino acids. Germline CDR1 reads LNHDA; CDR2 reads SQIVND (reference sequence). V lost 1 base to trimming and J lost 3 bases; unmatched junction nucleotides: 0.

The V gene is TRBV29-1, the J gene TRBJ1-1; a weak D match, TRBD1 (5 bases). The V gene lost 5 bases and the J gene lost 1 base, with 8 bases spanning the gap. The germline gives CDR1 SQVTM, CDR2 ANQGSEA. The CDR3 loop spans 12 amino acids. This CDR3 is CSVLQGNTEAFF. In nucleotides, the CDR3 is TGCAGCGTTCTTCAGGGGAACACTGAAGCTTTCTTT.

Here the CDR3 DNA reads TGTGCCAGCACCCAATCAGACAGCTTCGGGGAAAAACTGTTTTTT. Translating gives CASTQSDSFGEKLFF. The V gene is TRBV28, the J gene TRBJ1-4, with a weak D call TRBD1 (5 bases). Trimming stripped 7 bases from V and 8 bases from J, with 20 bases between. Germline-derived CDR1 and CDR2 are MDHEN and SYDVKM. The CDR3 length is 15 residues.

The rearrangement joins TRBV29-1 to TRBJ2-5; 10 nucleotides agree with TRBD1. In germline, CDR1 is SQVTM, CDR2 ANQGSEA. The CDR3 loop spans 12 amino acids. V was pared by 7 bases and J by 6 bases, with 5 bases of the junction left unmatched. The DNA for the CDR3 is TGCAGCGGGGACAGGGGAGGAAAGACCCAGTACTTC. It encodes CSGDRGGKTQYF. Full variable domain (remainder filled in from reference TRBV29-1 and TRBJ2-5): SAVISQKPSRDICQRGTSLTIQCQVDSQVTMMFWYRQQPGQSLTLIATANQGSEATYESGFVIDKFPISRPNLTFSTLTVSNMSPEDSSIYLCSGDRGGKTQYFGPGTRLLVL.

The genes are TRBV27 and TRBJ1-2; the D gene is possibly TRBD1 (6 bases). Germline assignment: CDR1 MNHEY and CDR2 SMNVEV (reference sequence). The CDR3 extends over 15 amino acids. V was cut by 3 bases and J by 5 bases, with 16 bases left in between. CDR3 coding DNA: TGTGCCAGCAGTTTTAGTAGGGGGGGCGCTTATGGCTACACCTTC. Amino acid sequence: CASSFSRGGAYGYTF.

The chain joins TRBV7-9 to TRBJ2-3; possible D gene TRBD2, 5 bases. The CDR3 has 14 amino acids. Germline V gene lookup returns CDR1 SEHNR and CDR2 FQNEAQ (reference sequence). V gave up 3 bases and J gave up 1 base, with 8 bases separating them. The CDR3, as DNA: TGTGCCAGCAGCTTGGGAGATGGCACAGATACGCAGTATTTT. This encodes CASSLGDGTDTQYF.

This clone was detected only a few times. The chain has TRBV4-1 and TRBJ2-3; 16 nucleotides line up with TRBD2. There are 19 residues in the CDR3. Trimming removed 0 bases from V and 0 bases from J; junction bases left unmatched: 3. Germline V gene lookup returns CDR1 MGHRA and CDR2 YSYEKL. The CDR3 is CASSQEGLAGGASTDTQYF. As DNA, the CDR3 is TGCGCCAGCAGCCAAGAGGGACTAGCGGGGGGGGCCAGCACAGATACGCAGTATTTT.

This sequence joins TRBV7-8 and TRBJ1-4; no firm D call. The CDR3 loop spans 16 amino acids. Germline V gene sequence: CDR1 SGHVS, CDR2 FQNEAQ. Trimming removed 5 bases from V and 1 base from J, with 14 bases in between. CDR3 DNA: TGTGCCAGCAGCCGTCCTCGGGGAAGAACTAATGAAAAACTGTTTTTT. Its translation: CASSRPRGRTNEKLFF.

This clone has just a few counts. The chain employs TRBV5-1 and TRBJ1-1; D is perhaps TRBD1 (6 bases). V gave up 5 bases and J gave up 3 bases, with 14 bases separating them. This CDR3 has 14 amino acids. Germline loops: CDR1 SGHRS, CDR2 YFSETQ. The CDR3 nucleotides read TGCGCCAGCAGGGTCTCAGGGGAGTACACTGAAGCTTTCTTT. Residues: CASRVSGEYTEAFF.

The chain is built from TRBV4-1 and TRBJ2-1; TRBD2 matches 7 bases. V shed 0 bases, J shed 7 bases, and the junction held 0 bases outside the gene matches. CDR1 MGHRA and CDR2 YSYEKL come from the germline V gene. This CDR3 spans 13 amino acids. The CDR3 DNA reads TGCGCCAGCAGCCAAGAGGGACTAAATGAGCAGTTCTTC. Translation gives CASSQEGLNEQFF.

The rearrangement links TRBV7-9 to TRBJ1-2; D is unresolved. The CDR3 runs 15 residues. V lost 5 bases and J lost 4, with 17 bases in between. The germline CDR1 and CDR2 sequences are SEHNR and FQNEAQ (reference sequence). CDR3 loop: CASSPMVRGTYGYTF. The CDR3, as DNA: TGTGCCAGCAGCCCAATGGTCCGGGGTACCTATGGCTACACCTTC.

The chain employs TRBV2 and TRBJ2-6; D gene uncertain. V lost 5 bases, J lost 1 base, and 6 bases lay in between. Germline CDR1 SNHLY, CDR2 FYNNEI. The CDR3 has 14 amino acids. The CDR3, as DNA: TGTGCCAGCAGTTTCGAGTCTGGGGCCAACGTCCTGACTTTC. The encoded protein is CASSFESGANVLTF.

This chain uses TRBV6-5 with TRBJ1-5; possibly TRBD1 for D (5 bases). This CDR3 spans 14 amino acids. Germline CDR1 and CDR2: MNHEY and SVGAGI. V lost 4 bases and J lost 3, with 10 bases in between. CDR3 bases: TGTGCCAGCAGTTCTCGACAGAACAATCAGCCCCAGCATTTT. Translating it yields CASSSRQNNQPQHF.

CDR3 sequence (DNA): TGTGCCAGCAGTCCCAAGGACAGGATTCTCCACTTT. Translating it yields CASSPKDRILHF. The chain joins TRBV27 to TRBJ1-6; 7 nucleotides line up with TRBD1. The CDR3 contains 12 residues. With V trimmed by 5 bases and J by 16 bases, 8 bases remained unmatched. CDR1 is MNHEY, CDR2 SMNVEV, per germline (reference sequence).

The chain joins TRBV19 to TRBJ2-1; TRBD2 aligns across 10 bases. Germline V gene sequence: CDR1 LNHDA, CDR2 SQIVND (reference sequence). The V segment lost 5 bases and the J segment 6 bases; nucleotides outside the gene matches: 4. CDR3 length equals 14 residues. CDR3 loop: CASSRGLAVNEQFF. CDR3 DNA: TGTGCCAGTAGTCGCGGACTAGCGGTCAATGAGCAGTTCTTC.